This T cell receptor (beta chain) came from a study of shared T cell receptors in the human thymus. The method was immunoSEQ multiplex PCR; TCRdb's version includes in-frame clones alone and lacks a portion of them. In the table there are hundreds of thousands of clones, approximately 90% of which are singletons. The CDR3 runs 13 residues. Germline loops: CDR1 WSHSY, CDR2 SAAADI. V shed 6 bases, J shed 4 bases, and the junction held 3 bases outside the gene matches. These data were likewise used in another study, on human thymus T cells. This second study says: The people who donated were healthy Finnish babies having corrective surgery for congenital heart defects. The thymus tissue came from resections taken during corrective heart surgery. Thymic repertoires from unrelated individuals overlapped highly, related research reported.

The origin of this receptor is a boy younger than two with a congenital heart defect. This chain uses TRBV10-2 with TRBJ2-7; 10 bases fit TRBD2. Sequencing input: thymocytes. CDR3 sequence (DNA): TGCGCCAGCAGGGCTAGCGGGAGTTACGAGCAGTACTTC. This translates into CASRASGSYEQYF.